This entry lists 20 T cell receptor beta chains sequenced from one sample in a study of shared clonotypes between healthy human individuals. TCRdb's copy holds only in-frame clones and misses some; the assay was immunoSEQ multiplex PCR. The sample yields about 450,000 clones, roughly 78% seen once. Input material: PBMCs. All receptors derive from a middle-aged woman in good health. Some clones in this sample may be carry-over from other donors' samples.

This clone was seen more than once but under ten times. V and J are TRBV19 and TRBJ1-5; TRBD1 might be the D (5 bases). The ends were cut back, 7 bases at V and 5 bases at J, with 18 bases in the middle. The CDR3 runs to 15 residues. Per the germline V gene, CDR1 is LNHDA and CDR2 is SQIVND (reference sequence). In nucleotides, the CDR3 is TGTGCCAGTAACGAGGGGATCTCCCCATATCAGCCCCAGCATTTT. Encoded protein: CASNEGISPYQPQHF. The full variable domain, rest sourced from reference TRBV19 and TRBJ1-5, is DGGITQSPKYLFRKEGQNVTLSCEQNLNHDAMYWYRQDPGQGLRLIYYSQIVNDFQKGDIAEGYSVSREKKESFPLTVTSAQKNPTAFYLCASNEGISPYQPQHFGDGTRLSIL.

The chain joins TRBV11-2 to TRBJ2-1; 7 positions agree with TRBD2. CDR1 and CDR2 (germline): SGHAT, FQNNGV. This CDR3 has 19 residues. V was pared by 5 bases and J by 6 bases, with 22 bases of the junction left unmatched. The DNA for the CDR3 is TGTGCCAGCAGCCCTACCTTATCTTTAGGACTAGAACTACGCAATGAGCAGTTCTTC. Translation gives CASSPTLSLGLELRNEQFF.

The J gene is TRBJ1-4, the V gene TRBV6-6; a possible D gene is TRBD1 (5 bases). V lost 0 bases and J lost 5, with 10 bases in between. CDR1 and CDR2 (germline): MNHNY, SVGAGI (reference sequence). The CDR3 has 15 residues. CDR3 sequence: CASSYSDGGNEKLFF. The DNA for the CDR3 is TGTGCCAGCAGTTACTCGGACGGGGGAAATGAAAAACTGTTTTTT.

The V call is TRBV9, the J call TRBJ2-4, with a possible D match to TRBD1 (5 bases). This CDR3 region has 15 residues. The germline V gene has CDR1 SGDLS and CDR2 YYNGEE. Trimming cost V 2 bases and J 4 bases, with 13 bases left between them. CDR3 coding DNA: TGTGCCAGCAGCGTTCGAGGACAAACAAAAAACATTCAGTACTTC. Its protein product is CASSVRGQTKNIQYF.

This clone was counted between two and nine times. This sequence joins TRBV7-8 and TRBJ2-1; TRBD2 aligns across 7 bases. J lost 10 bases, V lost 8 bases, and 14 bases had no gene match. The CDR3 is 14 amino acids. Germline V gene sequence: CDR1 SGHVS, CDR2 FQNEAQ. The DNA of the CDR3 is TGTGCCAGCGTAGCTGGGAGGGCGGGGACGGAGCAGTTCTTC. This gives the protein CASVAGRAGTEQFF.

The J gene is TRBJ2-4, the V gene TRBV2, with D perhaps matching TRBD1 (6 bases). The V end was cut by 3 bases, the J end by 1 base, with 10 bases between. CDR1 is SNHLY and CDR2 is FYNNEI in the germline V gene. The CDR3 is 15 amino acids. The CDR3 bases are TGTGCCAGCAGTGACTCGAGGGGGGCCAAAAACATTCAGTACTTC. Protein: CASSDSRGAKNIQYF.

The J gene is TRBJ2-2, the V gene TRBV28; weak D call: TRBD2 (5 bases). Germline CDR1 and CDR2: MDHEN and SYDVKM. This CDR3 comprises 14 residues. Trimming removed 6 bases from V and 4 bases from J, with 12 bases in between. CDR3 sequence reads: CASRTGGVTGELFF. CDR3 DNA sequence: TGTGCCAGCAGGACCGGAGGAGTCACCGGGGAGCTGTTTTTT. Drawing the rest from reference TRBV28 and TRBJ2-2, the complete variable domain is DVKVTQSSRYLVKRTGEKVFLECVQDMDHENMFWYRQDPGLGLRLIYFSYDVKMKEKGDIPEGYSVSREKKERFSLILESASTNQTSMYLCASRTGGVTGELFFGEGSRLTVL.

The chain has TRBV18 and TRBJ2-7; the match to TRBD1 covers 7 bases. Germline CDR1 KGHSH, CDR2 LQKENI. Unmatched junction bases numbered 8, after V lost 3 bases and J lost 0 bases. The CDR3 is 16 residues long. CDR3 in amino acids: CASSPFQRDSSYEQYF. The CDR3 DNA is TGTGCCAGCTCACCCTTCCAACGGGACAGCTCCTACGAGCAGTACTTC.

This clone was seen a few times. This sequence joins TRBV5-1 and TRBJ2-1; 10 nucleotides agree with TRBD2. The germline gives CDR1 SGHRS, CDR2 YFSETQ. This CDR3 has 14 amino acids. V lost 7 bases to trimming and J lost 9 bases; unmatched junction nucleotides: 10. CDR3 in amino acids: CASGGDSGRIEQFF. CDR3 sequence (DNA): TGCGCCAGCGGCGGGGATAGCGGGAGGATTGAGCAGTTCTTC. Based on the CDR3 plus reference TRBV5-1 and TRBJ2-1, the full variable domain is KAGVTQTPRYLIKTRGQQVTLSCSPISGHRSVSWYQQTPGQGLQFLFEYFSETQRNKGNFPGRFSGRQFSNSRSEMNVSTLELGDSALYLCASGGDSGRIEQFFGPGTRLTVL.

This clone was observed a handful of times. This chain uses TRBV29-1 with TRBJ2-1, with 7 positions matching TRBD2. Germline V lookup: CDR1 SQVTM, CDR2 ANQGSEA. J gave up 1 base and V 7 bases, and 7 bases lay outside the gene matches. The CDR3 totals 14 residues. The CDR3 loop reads CSGGAGPSYNEQFF. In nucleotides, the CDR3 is TGCAGCGGAGGAGCGGGACCATCCTACAATGAGCAGTTCTTC.

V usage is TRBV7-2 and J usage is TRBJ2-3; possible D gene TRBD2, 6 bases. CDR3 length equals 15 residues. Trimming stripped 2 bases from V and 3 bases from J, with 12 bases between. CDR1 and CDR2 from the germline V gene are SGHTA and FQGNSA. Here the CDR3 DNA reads TGTGCCAGCAGCTTATCCGGGGGACGTACAGATACGCAGTATTTT. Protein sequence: CASSLSGGRTDTQYF.

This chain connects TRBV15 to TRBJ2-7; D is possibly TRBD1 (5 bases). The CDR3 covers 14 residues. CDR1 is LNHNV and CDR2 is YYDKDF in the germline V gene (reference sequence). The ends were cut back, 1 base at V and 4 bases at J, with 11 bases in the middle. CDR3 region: CATSRARTGYEQYF. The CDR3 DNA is TGTGCCACCAGCAGAGCCCGTACAGGTTACGAGCAGTACTTC. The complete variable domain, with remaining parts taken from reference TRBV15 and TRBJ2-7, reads DAMVIQNPRYQVTQFGKPVTLSCSQTLNHNVMYWYQQKSSQAPKLLFHYYDKDFNNEADTPDNFQSRRPNTSFCFLDIRSPGLGDTAMYLCATSRARTGYEQYFGPGTRLTVT.

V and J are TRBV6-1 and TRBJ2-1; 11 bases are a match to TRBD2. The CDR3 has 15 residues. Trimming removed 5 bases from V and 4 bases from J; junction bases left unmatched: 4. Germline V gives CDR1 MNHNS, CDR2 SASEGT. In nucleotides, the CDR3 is TGTGCCAGCAGTAACCTAGCGGGAGGTTACAATGAGCAGTTCTTC. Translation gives CASSNLAGGYNEQFF.

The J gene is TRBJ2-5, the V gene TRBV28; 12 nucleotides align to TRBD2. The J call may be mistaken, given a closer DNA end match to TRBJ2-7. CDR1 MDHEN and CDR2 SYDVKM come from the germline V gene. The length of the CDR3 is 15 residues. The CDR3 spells CASSPLAGGSYEQYF. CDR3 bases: TGTGCCAGCAGTCCACTAGCGGGAGGCTCCTACGAGCAGTACTTC.

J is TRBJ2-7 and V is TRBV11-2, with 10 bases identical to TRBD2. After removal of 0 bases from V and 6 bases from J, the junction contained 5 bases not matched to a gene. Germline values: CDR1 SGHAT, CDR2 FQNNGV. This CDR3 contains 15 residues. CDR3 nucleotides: TGTGCCAGCAGCTTAGATCCAGCGGGAGGGACCGAGCAGTACTTC. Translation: CASSLDPAGGTEQYF.

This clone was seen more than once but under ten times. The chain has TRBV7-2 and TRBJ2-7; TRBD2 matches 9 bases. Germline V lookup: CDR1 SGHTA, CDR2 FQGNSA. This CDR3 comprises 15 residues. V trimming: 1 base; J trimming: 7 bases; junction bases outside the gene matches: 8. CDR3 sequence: CASSLGASGAREQYF. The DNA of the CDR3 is TGTGCCAGCAGCTTAGGTGCTAGCGGGGCTCGGGAGCAGTACTTC. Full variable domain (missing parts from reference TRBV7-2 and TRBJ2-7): GAGVSQSPSNKVTEKGKDVELRCDPISGHTALYWYRQSLGQGLEFLIYFQGNSAPDKSGLPSDRFSAERTGGSVSTLTIQRTQQEDSAVYLCASSLGASGAREQYFGPGTRLTVT.

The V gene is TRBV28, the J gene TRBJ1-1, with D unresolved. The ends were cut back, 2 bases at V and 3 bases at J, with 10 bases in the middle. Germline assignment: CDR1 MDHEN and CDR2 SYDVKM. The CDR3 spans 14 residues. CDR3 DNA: TGTGCCAGCAGTTTACCCGGACGGTACACTGAAGCTTTCTTT. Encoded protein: CASSLPGRYTEAFF.

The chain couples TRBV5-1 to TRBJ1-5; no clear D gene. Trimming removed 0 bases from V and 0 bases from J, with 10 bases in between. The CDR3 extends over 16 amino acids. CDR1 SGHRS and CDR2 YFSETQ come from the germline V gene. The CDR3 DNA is TGCGCCAGCAGCTTGGCGGACCCCTTTAGCAATCAGCCCCAGCATTTT. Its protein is CASSLADPFSNQPQHF.

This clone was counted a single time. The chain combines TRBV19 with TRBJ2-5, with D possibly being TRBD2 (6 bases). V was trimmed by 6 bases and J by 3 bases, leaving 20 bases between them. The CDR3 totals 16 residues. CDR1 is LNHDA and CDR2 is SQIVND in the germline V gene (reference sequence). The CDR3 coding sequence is TGTGCCAGTAGCAGTATAGGGTGGGTAGCGGAAGAGACCCAGTACTTC. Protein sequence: CASSSIGWVAEETQYF.

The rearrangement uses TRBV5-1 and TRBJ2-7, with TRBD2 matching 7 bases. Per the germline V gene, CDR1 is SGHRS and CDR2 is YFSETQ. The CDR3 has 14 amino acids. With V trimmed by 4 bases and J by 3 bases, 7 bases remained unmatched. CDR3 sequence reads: CASSAGDYRYEQYF. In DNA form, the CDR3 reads TGCGCCAGCAGCGCCGGGGACTACCGCTACGAGCAGTACTTC.